These T cell receptor beta chains were read from a single sample in a study of regulatory T cells in long-lasting Graves disease. TCRdb analysed the multiplex PCR reads with MiXCR anew, one entry per CDR3 protein. The sample has about 540,000 distinct CDR3 sequences, approximately 13% seen once. These data also formed part of another study, on T cells in Graves' hyperthyroidism and ophthalmopathy.

The sample in question was peripheral blood mononuclear cells (PBMCs), obtained at new diagnosis, from a patient treated with antithyroid drugs. The receptors here all came from a man aged 30 to 39 with Graves disease. CDR3s include the opening cysteine and the closing phenylalanine or tryptophan. The D gene is left open where the match is weak. Size is stated for part of the rows, as once, few or many counts, or as a class when the clone is expanded.

J gene: TRBJ2-1
clone size: many
V gene: TRBV7-9
D gene: NA
CDR3 length: 17
CDR3 protein: CASSPIEPEASYNEQFF

J gene: TRBJ2-7
clone size: few
V gene: TRBV11-2
D gene: NA
CDR3 length: 14
CDR3 protein: CASRSVAERYEQYF

J gene: TRBJ2-4
clone size: many
V gene: TRBV11-2
D gene: TRBD2
CDR3 length: 15
CDR3 protein: CASSSSFGGENIQYF

J gene: TRBJ1-5
clone size: many
V gene: TRBV29-1
D gene: TRBD1
CDR3 length: 14
CDR3 protein: CSVRDRGGNQPQHF

J gene: TRBJ2-1
clone size: NA
V gene: TRBV18
D gene: TRBD2
CDR3 length: 15
CDR3 protein: CASSLASGRSNEQFF

J gene: TRBJ2-2
clone size: many
V gene: TRBV7-2
D gene: NA
CDR3 length: 16
CDR3 protein: CASSPPLATLTGELFF

J gene: TRBJ2-1
clone size: NA
V gene: TRBV9
D gene: TRBD2
CDR3 length: 17
CDR3 protein: CASSFLPGGGSYNEQFF

J gene: TRBJ2-3
clone size: many
V gene: TRBV9
D gene: NA
CDR3 length: 15
CDR3 protein: CASSVGTVATDTQYF

J gene: TRBJ1-1
clone size: many
V gene: TRBV6-1
D gene: NA
CDR3 length: 14
CDR3 protein: CASSTTGGDTEAFF

J gene: TRBJ2-7
clone size: NA
V gene: TRBV20-1
D gene: NA
CDR3 length: 14
CDR3 protein: CSARDLGPSYEQYF

J gene: TRBJ2-7
clone size: NA
V gene: TRBV29-1
D gene: TRBD2
CDR3 length: 14
CDR3 protein: CSVTGGLTLDEQYF

J gene: TRBJ1-2
clone size: few
V gene: TRBV2
D gene: NA
CDR3 length: 14
CDR3 protein: CASSEETAQDIYTF

J gene: TRBJ1-1
clone size: NA
V gene: TRBV5-1
D gene: NA
CDR3 length: 13
CDR3 protein: CASSLEGEYEAFF

J gene: TRBJ2-1
clone size: many
V gene: TRBV12-5
D gene: TRBD2
CDR3 length: 14
CDR3 protein: CASGFSGSWNEQFF

J gene: TRBJ2-7
clone size: many
V gene: TRBV20-1
D gene: NA
CDR3 length: 14
CDR3 protein: CSARPGPGSSEQYF

J gene: TRBJ2-5
clone size: few
V gene: TRBV27
D gene: NA
CDR3 length: 15
CDR3 protein: CASSFSRGTQETQYF